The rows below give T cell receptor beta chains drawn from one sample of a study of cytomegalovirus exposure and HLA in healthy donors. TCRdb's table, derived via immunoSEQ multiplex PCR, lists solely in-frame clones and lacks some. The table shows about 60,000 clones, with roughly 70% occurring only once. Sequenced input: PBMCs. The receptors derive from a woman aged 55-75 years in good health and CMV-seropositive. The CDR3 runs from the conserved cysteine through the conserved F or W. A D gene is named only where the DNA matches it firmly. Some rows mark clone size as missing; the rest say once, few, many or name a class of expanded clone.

CASSLRRTGDYNEQFF TGTGCCAGCAGCTTACGGAGGACAGGCGATTACAATGAGCAGTTCTTC NA TRBD1 16 TRBJ2-1 TRBV11-2
CASSQGKGNQPQHF TGTGCCAGCAGTCAGGGTAAAGGCAATCAGCCCCAGCATTTT NA NA 14 TRBJ1-5 TRBV6-5
CATSKGTSGNTDTQYF TGTGCCACCAGCAAGGGGACTAGCGGTAACACAGATACGCAGTATTTT few TRBD2 16 TRBJ2-3 TRBV15
CASSEAPGQVNTEAFF TGTGCCAGCAGTGAAGCGCCGGGACAGGTGAACACTGAAGCTTTCTTT few TRBD1 16 TRBJ1-1 TRBV2
CASSDSTGGASGANVLTF TGTGCCAGCAGTGACTCGACAGGGGGCGCGTCTGGGGCCAACGTCCTGACTTTC NA TRBD1 18 TRBJ2-6 TRBV6-4
CATMTGRGNTIYF TGTGCCACCATGACAGGGAGAGGAAACACCATATATTTT few TRBD1 13 TRBJ1-3 TRBV25-1
CSVERQPLAGELFF TGCAGCGTTGAGAGACAGCCCCTAGCCGGGGAGCTGTTTTTT NA NA 14 TRBJ2-2 TRBV29-1
CASKSFQGAEGVPADTQYF TGCGCCAGCAAATCGTTCCAGGGGGCTGAAGGGGTTCCGGCAGATACGCAGTATTTT NA TRBD1 19 TRBJ2-3 TRBV4-1
CASSAFGTPYEQYF TGTGCCAGCAGCGCCTTCGGGACTCCCTACGAGCAGTACTTC NA NA 14 TRBJ2-7 TRBV9
CASSLERLGGWYGYTF TGTGCCAGCAGCTTAGAAAGGTTAGGGGGATGGTATGGCTACACCTTC once NA 16 TRBJ1-2 TRBV7-2
CASSAITGASYEQYF TGTGCCAGCTCAGCTATTACAGGGGCTTCGTACGAGCAGTACTTC NA TRBD1 15 TRBJ2-7 TRBV18
CAISEPGTGGNTIYF TGTGCCATCAGTGAGCCTGGGACAGGGGGGAACACCATATATTTT NA TRBD1 15 TRBJ1-3 TRBV10-3
CASSSPGGTEAFF TGTGCCAGCAGTTCCCCGGGGGGCACTGAAGCTTTCTTT NA NA 13 TRBJ1-1 TRBV6-5
CASSLSQHQETQYF TGTGCCAGCAGCTTATCACAGCACCAAGAGACCCAGTACTTC NA NA 14 TRBJ2-5 TRBV11-1
CASSIVGGETQYF TGTGCCAGTAGTATAGTAGGGGGAGAGACCCAGTACTTC NA NA 13 TRBJ2-5 TRBV19
CASSFVGGTGELFF TGTGCCAGCAGCTTTGTGGGAGGCACCGGGGAGCTGTTTTTT NA NA 14 TRBJ2-2 TRBV7-9
CASSLTGADTEAFF TGTGCCAGCAGCTTGACAGGGGCCGACACTGAAGCTTTCTTT NA TRBD1 14 TRBJ1-1 TRBV7-9
CASSDSGRTSGANVLTF TGTGCCAGCAGTGACTCAGGCAGGACTTCTGGGGCCAACGTCCTGACTTTC NA NA 17 TRBJ2-6 TRBV6-4
CASSQALNSPLHF TGTGCCAGCAGCCAAGCTTTAAATTCACCCCTCCACTTT once NA 13 TRBJ1-6 TRBV7-2
CASSYLDRGGQPQHF TGTGCCAGCAGTTACCTCGACAGGGGCGGTCAGCCCCAGCATTTT few TRBD1 15 TRBJ1-5 TRBV6-6
CASSFGGVAINEQFF TGTGCCAGCAGCTTCGGGGGGGTTGCGATCAATGAGCAGTTCTTC NA TRBD2 15 TRBJ2-1 TRBV7-3
CASSPPGARSSYNEQFF TGCGCCAGCAGCCCGCCAGGGGCCCGGAGCTCCTACAATGAGCAGTTCTTC NA NA 17 TRBJ2-1 TRBV5-1
CASSPAGAREQYF TGTGCCAGCTCACCCGCGGGGGCGAGGGAGCAGTACTTC NA NA 13 TRBJ2-7 TRBV18
CASSEAGRNTEAFF TGTGCCAGCAGTGAAGCGGGCAGGAACACTGAAGCTTTCTTT few NA 14 TRBJ1-1 TRBV6-1
CASSLLQGRYGYTF TGTGCCAGCAGTTTATTGCAGGGTAGATATGGCTACACCTTC once NA 14 TRBJ1-2 TRBV28
CASSLARQGYGYTF TGTGCCAGCAGCTTAGCGCGGCAGGGCTATGGCTACACCTTC NA NA 14 TRBJ1-2 TRBV7-2
CASSQGWRFGGAEAFF TGTGCCAGCAGCCAAGGGTGGCGCTTCGGGGGGGCTGAAGCTTTCTTT NA NA 16 TRBJ1-1 TRBV4-2
CAITSGLGEQYF TGTGCCATCACTAGCGGTCTTGGAGAGCAGTACTTC NA TRBD2 12 TRBJ2-7 TRBV10-3
CASSRDSLYTDTQYF TGTGCCAGCAGCCGGGACTCTCTTTACACAGATACGCAGTATTTT NA NA 15 TRBJ2-3 TRBV7-2
CAIRSTGADGYTF TGTGCCATCAGATCTACAGGGGCGGATGGCTACACCTTC NA TRBD1 13 TRBJ1-2 TRBV10-3
CASSSSGGPQHF TGTGCCAGCAGCTCCTCGGGGGGGCCCCAGCATTTT once NA 12 TRBJ1-5 TRBV7-2
CASRDRGESPLHF TGTGCCAGCCGCGACAGGGGTGAATCACCCCTCCACTTT NA TRBD1 13 TRBJ1-6 TRBV18
CASSPGQGNTEAFF TGTGCCAGCTCACCGGGACAGGGGAACACTGAAGCTTTCTTT few TRBD1 14 TRBJ1-1 TRBV18
CANRQGHEYGYTF TGTGCCAACCGACAGGGGCACGAGTATGGCTACACCTTC NA TRBD1 13 TRBJ1-2 TRBV6-1
CASGGGANEQFF TGTGCCAGTGGCGGGGGGGCCAATGAGCAGTTCTTC NA TRBD2 12 TRBJ2-1 TRBV6-1
CASSLAGPFTDTQYF TGCGCCAGCAGCCTAGCGGGGCCCTTCACAGATACGCAGTATTTT NA TRBD2 15 TRBJ2-3 TRBV5-1
CSVGLSNYGYTF TGCAGCGTTGGGCTTTCTAACTATGGCTACACCTTC few NA 12 TRBJ1-2 TRBV29-1
CASSRETGLTEAFF TGCGCCAGCAGCCGGGAGACAGGGCTCACTGAAGCTTTCTTT NA TRBD1 14 TRBJ1-1 TRBV5-1
CASSPDLAGDTEAFF TGTGCCAGCAGCCCAGATTTGGCAGGGGACACTGAAGCTTTCTTT NA NA 15 TRBJ1-1 TRBV5-6
CAISEQGSTGELFF TGTGCCATCTCAGAACAGGGTAGCACCGGGGAGCTGTTTTTT NA NA 14 TRBJ2-2 TRBV10-3
CASSLRLAPHEQFF TGTGCCAGCAGCTTAAGACTAGCCCCCCATGAGCAGTTCTTC few TRBD2 14 TRBJ2-1 TRBV7-2
CASSPRSGTGLNTEAFF TGTGCCAGCAGCCCTCGTTCCGGGACAGGGCTTAACACTGAAGCTTTCTTT few TRBD1 17 TRBJ1-1 TRBV7-8
CASSSHSGGAYNEQFF TGTGCCAGCAGTTCACATAGCGGGGGGGCCTACAATGAGCAGTTCTTC NA TRBD2 16 TRBJ2-1 TRBV27
CASSSTGQGGSPLHF TGTGCCAGTAGTTCTACGGGACAGGGGGGTTCACCCCTCCACTTT NA TRBD1 15 TRBJ1-6 TRBV19
CASSFDREVYNEQFF TGTGCCAGCAGCTTCGACAGGGAAGTTTACAATGAGCAGTTCTTC NA TRBD1 15 TRBJ2-1 TRBV7-3
CASSYWGGVF TGTGCCAGCAGTTATTGGGGGGGGGTCTTC few TRBD2 10 TRBJ2-1 TRBV6-5
CASEAGSNYGYTF TGTGCCAGCGAAGCAGGTTCTAACTATGGCTACACCTTC NA NA 13 TRBJ1-2 TRBV2
CASSYDSATGELFF TGTGCCAGCAGTTATGACAGCGCGACCGGGGAGCTGTTTTTT NA NA 14 TRBJ2-2 TRBV6-5
CASRPGQGGTGELFF TGTGCCAGCAGACCAGGACAGGGGGGCACCGGGGAGCTGTTTTTT few TRBD1 15 TRBJ2-2 TRBV7-9
CSASPGHKQYF TGCAGTGCTAGCCCAGGGCACAAGCAGTACTTC NA NA 11 TRBJ2-7 TRBV20-1
CASSGDRASGANVLTF TGTGCCAGCAGCGGGGACAGGGCCTCTGGGGCCAACGTCCTGACTTTC NA TRBD1 16 TRBJ2-6 TRBV7-8
CASRPEDRLVLEKLFF TGTGCCAGCAGACCGGAGGACAGGCTAGTATTGGAAAAACTGTTTTTT NA TRBD1 16 TRBJ1-4 TRBV7-9
CASSVANGHLGLGYTF TGTGCCAGCAGCGTAGCTAACGGCCACCTGGGACTCGGCTACACCTTC NA NA 16 TRBJ1-2 TRBV9
CASSIDRGNSPLHF TGTGCCAGTAGTATAGACAGGGGGAATTCACCCCTCCACTTT NA TRBD1 14 TRBJ1-6 TRBV19
CASRILAGGNEQFF TGTGCCAGCAGGATCCTAGCGGGGGGTAATGAGCAGTTCTTC NA TRBD2 14 TRBJ2-1 TRBV27
CASSARFTSNEQYF TGTGCCAGCAGCGCTAGATTCACGTCCAACGAGCAGTACTTC NA NA 14 TRBJ2-7 TRBV6-1
CASSVSRTGSYEQYF TGTGCCAGTAGTGTGTCCAGGACAGGTTCCTACGAGCAGTACTTC NA TRBD1 15 TRBJ2-7 TRBV19
CASSYGDRMSSGYTF TGTGCCAGCAGTTACGGCGACAGGATGAGCTCCGGCTACACCTTC NA NA 15 TRBJ1-2 TRBV6-5
CASSGTVNQPQHF TGTGCCAGCTCCGGGACAGTCAATCAGCCCCAGCATTTT NA TRBD1 13 TRBJ1-5 TRBV18
CASSSPGGGGYGYTF TGTGCCAGCAGCTCACCCGGGGGAGGTGGCTATGGCTACACCTTC NA NA 15 TRBJ1-2 TRBV7-2